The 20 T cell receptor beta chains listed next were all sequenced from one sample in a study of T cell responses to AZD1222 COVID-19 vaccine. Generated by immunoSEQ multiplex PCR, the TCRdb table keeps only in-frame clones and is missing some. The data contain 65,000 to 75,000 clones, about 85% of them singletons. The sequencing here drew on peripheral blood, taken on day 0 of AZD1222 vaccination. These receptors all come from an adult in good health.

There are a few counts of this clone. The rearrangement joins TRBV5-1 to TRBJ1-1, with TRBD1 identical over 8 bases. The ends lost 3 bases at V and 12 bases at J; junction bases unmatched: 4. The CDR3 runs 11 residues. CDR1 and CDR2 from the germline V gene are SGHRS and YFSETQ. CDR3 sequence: CASSSGQGSFF. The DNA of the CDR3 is TGCGCCAGCAGCTCAGGACAGGGTTCTTTCTTT.

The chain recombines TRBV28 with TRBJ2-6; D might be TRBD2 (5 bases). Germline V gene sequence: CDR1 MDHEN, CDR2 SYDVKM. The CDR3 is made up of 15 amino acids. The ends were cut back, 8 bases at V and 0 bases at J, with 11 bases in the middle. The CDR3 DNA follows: TGTGCCAGCGAGGGTTCAAGCTCTGGGGCCAACGTCCTGACTTTC. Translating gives CASEGSSSGANVLTF.

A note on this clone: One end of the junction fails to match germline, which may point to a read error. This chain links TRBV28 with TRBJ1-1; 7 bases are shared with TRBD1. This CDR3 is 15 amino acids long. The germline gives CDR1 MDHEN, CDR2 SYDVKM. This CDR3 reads CASRLLLRGGTEAFF. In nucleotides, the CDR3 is TGTGCCAGCAGATTATTGCTCAGGGGGGGCACTGAAGCTTTCTTT.

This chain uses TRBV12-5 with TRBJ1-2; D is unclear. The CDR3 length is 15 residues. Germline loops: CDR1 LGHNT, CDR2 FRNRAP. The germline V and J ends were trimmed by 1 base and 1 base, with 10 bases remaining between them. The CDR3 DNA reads TGTGCTAGTGGTTTGGCCCCGTCTAATAACTATGGCTACACCTTC. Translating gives CASGLAPSNNYGYTF.

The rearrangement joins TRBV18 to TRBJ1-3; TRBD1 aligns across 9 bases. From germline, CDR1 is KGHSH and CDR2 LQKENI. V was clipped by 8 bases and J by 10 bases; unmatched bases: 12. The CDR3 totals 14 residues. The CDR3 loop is CASTYGTGMETIYF. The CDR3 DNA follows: TGTGCCAGCACTTACGGGACAGGGATGGAAACCATATATTTT.

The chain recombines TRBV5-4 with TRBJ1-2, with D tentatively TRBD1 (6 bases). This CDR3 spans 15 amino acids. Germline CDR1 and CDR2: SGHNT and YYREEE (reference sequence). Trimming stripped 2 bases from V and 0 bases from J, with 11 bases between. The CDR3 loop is CASSFFGGPNYGYTF. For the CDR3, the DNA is TGTGCCAGCAGCTTTTTTGGGGGGCCTAACTATGGCTACACCTTC.

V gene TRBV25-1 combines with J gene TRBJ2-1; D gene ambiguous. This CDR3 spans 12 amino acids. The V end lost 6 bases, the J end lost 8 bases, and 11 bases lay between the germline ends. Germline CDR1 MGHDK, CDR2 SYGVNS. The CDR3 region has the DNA TGTGCCAGCAGGGGAATGGTCGATGAGCAGTTCTTC. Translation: CASRGMVDEQFF.

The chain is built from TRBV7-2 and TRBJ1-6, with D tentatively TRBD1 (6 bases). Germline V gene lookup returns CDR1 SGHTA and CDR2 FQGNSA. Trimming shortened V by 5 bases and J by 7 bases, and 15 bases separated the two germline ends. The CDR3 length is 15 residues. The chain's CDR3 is CASSPTGTFNSPLHF. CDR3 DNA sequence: TGTGCCAGCAGCCCCACCGGGACATTCAATTCACCCCTCCACTTT.

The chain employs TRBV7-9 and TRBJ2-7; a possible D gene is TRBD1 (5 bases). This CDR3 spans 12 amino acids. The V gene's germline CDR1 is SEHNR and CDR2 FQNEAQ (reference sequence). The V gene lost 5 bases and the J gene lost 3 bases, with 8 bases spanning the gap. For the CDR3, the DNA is TGTGCCAGCAGCAGGACAAGCTACGAGCAGTACTTC. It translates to CASSRTSYEQYF.

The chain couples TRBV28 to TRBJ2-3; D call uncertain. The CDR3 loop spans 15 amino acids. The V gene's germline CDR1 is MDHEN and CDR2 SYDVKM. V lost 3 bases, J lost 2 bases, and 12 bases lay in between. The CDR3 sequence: CASSFEELSTDTQYF. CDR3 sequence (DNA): TGTGCCAGCAGTTTTGAGGAATTATCCACAGATACGCAGTATTTT.

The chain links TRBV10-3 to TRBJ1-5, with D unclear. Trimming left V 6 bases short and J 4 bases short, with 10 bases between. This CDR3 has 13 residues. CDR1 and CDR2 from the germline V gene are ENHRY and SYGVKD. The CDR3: CAIRKGPNQPQHF. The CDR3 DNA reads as TGTGCCATCAGAAAAGGTCCGAATCAGCCCCAGCATTTT.

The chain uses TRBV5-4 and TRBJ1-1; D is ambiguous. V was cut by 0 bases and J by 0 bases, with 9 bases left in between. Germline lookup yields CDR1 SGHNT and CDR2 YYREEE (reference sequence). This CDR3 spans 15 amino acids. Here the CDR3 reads CASSLVPDMNTEAFF. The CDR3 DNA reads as TGTGCCAGCAGCTTGGTACCAGATATGAACACTGAAGCTTTCTTT.

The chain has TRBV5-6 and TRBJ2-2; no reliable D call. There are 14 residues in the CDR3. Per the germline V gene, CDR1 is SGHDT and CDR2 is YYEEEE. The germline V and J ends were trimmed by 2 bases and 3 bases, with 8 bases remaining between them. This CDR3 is CASSFGRYTGELFF. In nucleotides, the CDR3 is TGTGCCAGCAGCTTCGGCAGGTACACCGGGGAGCTGTTTTTT.

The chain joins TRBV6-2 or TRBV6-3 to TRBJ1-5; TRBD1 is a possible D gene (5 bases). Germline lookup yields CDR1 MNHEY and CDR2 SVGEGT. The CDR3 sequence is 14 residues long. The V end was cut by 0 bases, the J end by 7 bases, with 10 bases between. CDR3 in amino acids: CASSYSGRAQPQHF. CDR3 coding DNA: TGTGCCAGCAGTTACTCAGGCAGGGCCCAGCCCCAGCATTTT.

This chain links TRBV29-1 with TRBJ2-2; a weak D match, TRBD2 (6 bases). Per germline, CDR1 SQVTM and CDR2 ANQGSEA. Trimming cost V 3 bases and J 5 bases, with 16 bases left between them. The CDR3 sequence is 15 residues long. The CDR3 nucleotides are TGCAGCGTTGACCTTACGGGGGTCGGGACCGGGGAGCTGTTTTTT. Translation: CSVDLTGVGTGELFF.

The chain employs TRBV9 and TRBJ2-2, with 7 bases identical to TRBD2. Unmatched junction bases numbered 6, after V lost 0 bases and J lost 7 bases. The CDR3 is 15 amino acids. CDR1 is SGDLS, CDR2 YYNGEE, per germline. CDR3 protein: CASSVVAGVSGELFF. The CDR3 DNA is TGTGCCAGCAGCGTAGTCGCGGGAGTGAGCGGGGAGCTGTTTTTT.

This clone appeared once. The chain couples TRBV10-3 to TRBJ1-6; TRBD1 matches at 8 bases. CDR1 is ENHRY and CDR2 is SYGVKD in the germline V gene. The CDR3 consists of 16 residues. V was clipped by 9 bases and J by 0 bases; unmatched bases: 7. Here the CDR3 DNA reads TGTGCCATTACGGACAGGGCGAGCTCCTATAATTCACCCCTCCACTTT. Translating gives CAITDRASSYNSPLHF.

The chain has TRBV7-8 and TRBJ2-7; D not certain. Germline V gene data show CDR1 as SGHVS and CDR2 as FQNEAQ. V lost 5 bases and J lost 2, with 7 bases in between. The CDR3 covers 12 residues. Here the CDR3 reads CASSRTTYEQYF. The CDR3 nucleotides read TGTGCCAGCAGCCGGACCACCTACGAGCAGTACTTC.

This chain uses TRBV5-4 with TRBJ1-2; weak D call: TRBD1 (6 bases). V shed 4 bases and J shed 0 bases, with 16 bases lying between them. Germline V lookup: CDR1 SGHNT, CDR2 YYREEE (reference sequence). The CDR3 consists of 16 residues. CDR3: CASSPLTGQANYGYTF. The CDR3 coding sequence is TGTGCCAGCAGCCCCCTTACAGGGCAAGCTAACTATGGCTACACCTTC.

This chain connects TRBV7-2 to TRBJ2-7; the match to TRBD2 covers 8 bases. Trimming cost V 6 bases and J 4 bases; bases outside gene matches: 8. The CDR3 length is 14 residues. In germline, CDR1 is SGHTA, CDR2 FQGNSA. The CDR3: CASSHSGKLYEQYF. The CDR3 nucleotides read TGTGCCAGCAGTCATAGCGGGAAGCTTTACGAGCAGTACTTC.